The 5 T cell receptor beta chains reported below all come from one sample, sequenced in a study of blood T cell repertoires in COVID-19. The table came from immunoSEQ multiplex PCR; TCRdb's copy has only in-frame clones and leaves some out. Among over 200,000 clones, around 91% were seen once, and the ten largest hold roughly 15%. Sequencing input: PBMCs or T cells enriched from blood (not recorded which). The receptors come from a man aged 25-40 years who had been exposed to COVID-19.

V usage is TRBV27 and J usage is TRBJ2-5; 7 positions match TRBD1. CDR3 size: 12 residues. Looked up from germline, CDR1 is MNHEY and CDR2 is SMNVEV (reference sequence). V gave up 8 bases and J gave up 3 bases; unmatched junction bases: 3. The CDR3 DNA sequence: TGTGCCAGCGCAGGGGGAGAAGAGACCCAGTACTTC. It encodes CASAGGEETQYF.

This chain connects TRBV30 to TRBJ2-3; 8 bases match TRBD2. The V and J ends lost 2 bases and 2 bases, in that order; junction bases with no gene match: 9. Looked up from germline, CDR1 is GTSNPN and CDR2 is SVGIG (reference sequence). The CDR3 totals 16 residues. The CDR3 region is CAWSSGGPFNTDTQYF. CDR3 nucleotide sequence: TGTGCCTGGAGTTCGGGGGGGCCCTTTAACACAGATACGCAGTATTTT.

The chain is built from TRBV7-9 and TRBJ2-7; D may be TRBD2 (6 bases). Per the germline V gene, CDR1 is SEHNR and CDR2 is FQNEAQ (reference sequence). The CDR3 contains 16 residues. The V and J ends lost 1 base and 5 bases respectively, with 18 bases between them. CDR3 loop: CASSLGGSGESDEQYF. The CDR3 DNA is TGTGCCAGCAGCTTAGGGGGGTCGGGAGAATCCGACGAGCAGTACTTC.

The V and J genes are TRBV7-2 and TRBJ2-3; tentatively, D is TRBD2 (6 bases). The V end lost 1 base, the J end lost 5 bases, and 10 bases lay between the germline ends. The CDR3 is 14 residues long. Germline-derived CDR1 and CDR2 are SGHTA and FQGNSA. Here the CDR3 reads CASSLGGVGDTQYF. CDR3 bases: TGTGCCAGCAGCTTAGGCGGGGTGGGAGATACGCAGTATTTT.

This chain uses TRBV4-1 with TRBJ2-5; TRBD2 matches 10 bases. Looked up from germline, CDR1 is MGHRA and CDR2 is YSYEKL. V lost 2 bases to trimming and J lost 6 bases; unmatched junction nucleotides: 12. The CDR3 is made up of 17 amino acids. CDR3 sequence: CASSQLLLAGSVKTQYF. In DNA form, the CDR3 reads TGCGCCAGCAGCCAACTACTACTAGCGGGGAGTGTGAAGACCCAGTACTTC.